Listed below are T cell receptor beta chains from one sample, sequenced in a study of T cells after posttransplantation cyclophosphamide. The data were produced by immunoSEQ multiplex PCR, yet TCRdb's version contains in-frame clones alone and is incomplete. Among tens of thousands of clones listed, roughly 70% were seen once. The sequenced sample consisted of memory CD4+ T cells sorted from PBMCs. All receptors derive from a woman aged 60-75 years in good health, CMV-negative, and a related stem cell transplant donor. The CDR3 runs from the conserved cysteine through the conserved F or W. A D gene is named only where the DNA matches it firmly. Clone size is stated in some rows and not others, as once, few, many or a class when expanded.

abundance,v_gene,d_gene,j_gene,CDR3nt,CDR3aa
-,TRBV27,-,TRBJ2-1,TGTGCCAGCAGTTCGTACAGGGAGAAGGCTGGCTACAATGAGCAGTTCTTC,CASSSYREKAGYNEQFF
-,TRBV19,-,TRBJ2-7,TGTGCCAGTAGTATAAAGGGCGGACATACCTACGAGCAGTACTTC,CASSIKGGHTYEQYF
-,TRBV5-4,TRBD1,TRBJ1-1,TGTGCCAGCAGCCCGCATACCGGGACAGGGTGGCGAGCTTTCTTT,CASSPHTGTGWRAFF
-,TRBV4-1,-,TRBJ2-1,TGCGCCAGCAGCCACCTCCTAGCGCTCAACTCCAATGAGCAGTTCTTC,CASSHLLALNSNEQFF
-,TRBV11-3,-,TRBJ2-7,TGTGCCAGCAGCTTATCGGGGACAAATTCCTACGAGCAGTACTTC,CASSLSGTNSYEQYF
once,TRBV7-2,TRBD1,TRBJ1-3,TGTGCCAGCAGCTCTCGGACAGGTCCAGGAAACACCATATATTTT,CASSSRTGPGNTIYF
-,TRBV18,TRBD2,TRBJ2-7,TGTGCCAGCTCACCGGGACTAGCGAACTCCTACGAGCAGTACTTC,CASSPGLANSYEQYF
few,TRBV18,-,TRBJ1-2,TGTGCCAGCTCCCTCCAGGGGCAGGATGGCTACACCTTC,CASSLQGQDGYTF
-,TRBV28,TRBD2,TRBJ2-5,TGTGCCAGCAGTTTACCCCCTAGCGGGAGAGAGACCCAGTACTTC,CASSLPPSGRETQYF
-,TRBV18,-,TRBJ2-7,TGTGCCAGCTCACCCTACTCTGGATCCCGGCGGGAGCAGTACTTC,CASSPYSGSRREQYF
-,TRBV9,TRBD1,TRBJ2-7,TGTGCCAGCAGCCCCAACCCACAGGGGGATGGGCAGTACTTC,CASSPNPQGDGQYF
once,TRBV27,-,TRBJ1-2,TGTGCCAGCAGTTTATATGGGGGCTTTGGCTACACCTTC,CASSLYGGFGYTF
-,TRBV7-3,TRBD2,TRBJ2-3,TGTGCCAGCAGCCTTTTAGCGGGAGGTGGAGATACGCAGTATTTT,CASSLLAGGGDTQYF
-,TRBV11-2,TRBD1,TRBJ1-3,TGTGCCAGCAGCCGGAAGGGGGCAGGGGGTCCCTCTGGAAACACCATATATTTT,CASSRKGAGGPSGNTIYF
-,TRBV7-2,TRBD2,TRBJ2-6,TGTGCCAGCAGCTGGGAGGGTCGCGGGGCCAACGTCCTGACTTTC,CASSWEGRGANVLTF
-,TRBV7-2,-,TRBJ1-1,TGTGCCAGCAACCTAAGCGGAGCGGGAAGTGAAGCTTTCTTT,CASNLSGAGSEAFF
few,TRBV6-5,TRBD1,TRBJ1-2,TGTGCCAGCAGTAAGACAGGGTACTCTAACTATGGCTACACCTTC,CASSKTGYSNYGYTF
-,TRBV6-5,TRBD1,TRBJ2-3,TGTGCCAGCAGACGGACAGGTGGAGATACGCAGTATTTT,CASRRTGGDTQYF
few,TRBV11-2,-,TRBJ1-2,TGTGCCAGCAGCCCTCGGGACATCGGCTATGGCTACACCTTC,CASSPRDIGYGYTF
few,TRBV5-5,-,TRBJ1-1,TGTGCCAGCAGCTTGGCGTCGGGACTCCAGAACACTGAAGCTTTCTTT,CASSLASGLQNTEAFF